One and the same sample provided the 6 T cell receptor beta chains below, sequenced in a study of blood T cell repertoires in COVID-19 (dated by TCRdb to 2020 to 2022). Library preparation employed the immunoSEQ multiplex PCR assay. The table comes from immuneACCESS by way of TCRdb, which keeps in-frame sequences with V and J called. Part of the clones is missing from these tables; in studies checked, under half for an unresolved V gene and the rest for unknown reasons. Counted in this sample were about 210,000 clones; 70% to 90% of them appeared once. The ten largest clones add up to 4% to 5.5% of the sample. Material: peripheral blood. The receptors were sampled from a woman in her forties with acute or convalescent COVID-19.

The chain joins TRBV11-2 to TRBJ2-3, with TRBD2 matching 8 bases. Trimming took 2 bases from V and 6 from J; bases not matched to a gene: 13. The germline V gene has CDR1 SGHAT and CDR2 FQNNGV. The CDR3 totals 17 residues. The CDR3 reads CASSLLRGAPRLDTQYF. In nucleotides, the CDR3 is TGTGCCAGCAGCTTACTGCGGGGGGCCCCGCGACTGGATACGCAGTATTTT.

The chain carries TRBV19 and TRBJ1-2, with D perhaps TRBD1 (5 bases). The length of the CDR3 is 16 residues. V lost 7 bases, J lost 0 bases, and 18 bases lay in between. Germline CDR1 reads LNHDA; CDR2 reads SQIVND (reference sequence). For the CDR3, the DNA is TGTGCCAGTACCCGCAGTGTTGGCAGGGCTAACTATGGCTACACCTTC. As protein: CASTRSVGRANYGYTF.

V usage is TRBV6-1 and J usage is TRBJ1-2; D ambiguous. V was cut by 2 bases and J by 1 base, with 2 bases left in between. The CDR3 has 12 amino acids. Per germline, CDR1 MNHNS and CDR2 SASEGT. CDR3 region: CASSEYNYGYTF. The CDR3 coding sequence is TGTGCCAGCAGTGAATATAACTATGGCTACACCTTC.

V and J are TRBV5-1 and TRBJ2-3; 14 bases are a match to TRBD2. V shed 4 bases, J shed 4 bases, and the junction held 5 bases outside the gene matches. The V gene's germline CDR1 is SGHRS and CDR2 YFSETQ. This CDR3 spans 16 amino acids. The DNA for the CDR3 is TGCGCCAGCAGCAAGACTAGCGGGGGGGCCGCAGATACGCAGTATTTT. Protein sequence: CASSKTSGGAADTQYF.

The J gene is TRBJ2-4, the V gene TRBV11-2, with D tentatively TRBD2 (5 bases). CDR3 length: 12 residues. Trimming cost V 5 bases and J 6 bases, with 8 bases left between them. Per the germline V gene, CDR1 is SGHAT and CDR2 is FQNNGV. Here the CDR3 reads CASSPGGNIQYF. CDR3 sequence (DNA): TGTGCCAGCAGCCCAGGAGGAAACATTCAGTACTTC.

V usage is TRBV6-6 and J usage is TRBJ1-5; unclear D gene. V lost 7 bases, J lost 4 bases, and 14 bases lay in between. CDR3 length: 14 amino acids. The V gene's germline CDR1 is MNHNY and CDR2 SVGAGI (reference sequence). The DNA of the CDR3 is TGTGCCAGCACCCCATCGTCGACTAATCAGCCCCAGCATTTT. It codes for CASTPSSTNQPQHF.